The 2 T cell receptor beta chains given below trace back to one sample, sequenced in a study of T cell repertoires in cytomegalovirus infection. Antigens of these TCRs are unknown. TCRdb processed the reads anew with MiXCR; each CDR3 protein has one entry. The data contain some 920,000 distinct CDR3 sequences, roughly 31% of them singletons. The sequencing used cultured CD8+ T cells from PBMCs, collected from culture after CMV antigen stimulation. Source of these receptors: a human donor in good health (CMV status not recorded). Some clones in this sample may be carry-over from other donors' samples.

The rearrangement uses TRBV2 and TRBJ1-4; D not resolved. The germline V gene encodes CDR1 SNHLY and CDR2 FYNNEI. This CDR3 has 15 residues. V shed 7 bases and J shed 6 bases, with 18 bases lying between them. Here the CDR3 reads CASNFEMGIYEKLFF. DNA of the CDR3: TGTGCCAGCAACTTCGAGATGGGGATTTATGAAAAACTGTTTTTT. The full variable domain, completed using reference TRBV2 and TRBJ1-4, is EPEVTQTPSHQVTQMGQEVILRCVPISNHLYFYWYRQILGQKVEFLVSFYNNEISEKSEIFDDQFSVERPDGSNFTLKIRSTKLEDSAMYFCASNFEMGIYEKLFFGSGTQLSVL.

This chain joins TRBV6-6 and TRBJ1-5; D perhaps matches TRBD1 (5 bases). The CDR3 totals 14 residues. Trimming took 5 bases from V and 4 from J, leaving 12 bases between them. Germline values: CDR1 MNHNY, CDR2 SVGAGI (reference sequence). For the CDR3, the DNA is TGTGCCAGCAGTGCACGGGGCGCGAATCAGCCCCAGCATTTT. Protein sequence: CASSARGANQPQHF.